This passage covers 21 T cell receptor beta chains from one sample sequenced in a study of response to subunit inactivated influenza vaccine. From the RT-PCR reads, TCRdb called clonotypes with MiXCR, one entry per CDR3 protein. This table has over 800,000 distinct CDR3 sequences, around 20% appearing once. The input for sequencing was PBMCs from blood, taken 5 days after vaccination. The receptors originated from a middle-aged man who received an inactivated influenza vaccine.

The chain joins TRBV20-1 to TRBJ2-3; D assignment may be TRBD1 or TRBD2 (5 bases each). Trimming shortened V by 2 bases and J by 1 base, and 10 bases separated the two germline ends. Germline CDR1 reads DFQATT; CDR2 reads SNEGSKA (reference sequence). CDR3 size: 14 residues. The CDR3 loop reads CSARSPGRTDTQYF. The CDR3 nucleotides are TGCAGTGCTAGAAGCCCGGGGCGCACAGATACGCAGTATTTT.

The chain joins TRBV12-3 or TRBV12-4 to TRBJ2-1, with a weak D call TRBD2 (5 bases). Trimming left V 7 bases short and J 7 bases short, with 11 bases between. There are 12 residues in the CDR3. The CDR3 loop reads CASTAPGNEQFF. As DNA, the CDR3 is TGTGCCAGCACCGCCCCGGGGAATGAGCAGTTCTTC.

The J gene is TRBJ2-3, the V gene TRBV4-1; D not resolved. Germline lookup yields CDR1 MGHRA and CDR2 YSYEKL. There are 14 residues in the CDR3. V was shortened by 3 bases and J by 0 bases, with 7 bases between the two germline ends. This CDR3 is CASSQVTSTDTQYF. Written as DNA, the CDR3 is TGCGCCAGCAGCCAGGTGACTAGCACAGATACGCAGTATTTT.

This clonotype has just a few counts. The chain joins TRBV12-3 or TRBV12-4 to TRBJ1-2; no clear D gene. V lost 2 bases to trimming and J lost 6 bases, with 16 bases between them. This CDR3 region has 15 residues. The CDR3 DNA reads TGTGCCAGCAGTTTAAGGCAGTCGATTGAAGATGGCTACACCTTC. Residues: CASSLRQSIEDGYTF.

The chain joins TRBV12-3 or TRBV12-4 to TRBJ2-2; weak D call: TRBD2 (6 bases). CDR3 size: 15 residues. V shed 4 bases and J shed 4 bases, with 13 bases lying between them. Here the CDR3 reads CASSSPRGGTGELFF. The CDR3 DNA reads TGTGCCAGCAGTTCACCAAGGGGAGGCACCGGGGAGCTGTTTTTT.

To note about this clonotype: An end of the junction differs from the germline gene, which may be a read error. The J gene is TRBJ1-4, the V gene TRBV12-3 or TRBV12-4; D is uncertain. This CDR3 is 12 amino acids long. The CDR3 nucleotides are TGTGCCAGCAGTTTGGCTTGGTCACTTCCTCAATGG. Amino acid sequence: CASSLAWSLPQW.

The CDR3 protein is CASSQDPGRKKYF. The CDR3 DNA sequence: TGTGCCAGCAGCCAAGACCCGGGACGAAAAAAGTACTTC. This chain connects TRBV4-2 to TRBJ2-4; the D call may be TRBD1 or TRBD2 (5 bases each). CDR3 size: 13 residues. Trimming took off 0 bases at V and 14 bases at J, with 14 bases between the two ends. Germline V lookup: CDR1 LGHNA, CDR2 YNFKEQ.

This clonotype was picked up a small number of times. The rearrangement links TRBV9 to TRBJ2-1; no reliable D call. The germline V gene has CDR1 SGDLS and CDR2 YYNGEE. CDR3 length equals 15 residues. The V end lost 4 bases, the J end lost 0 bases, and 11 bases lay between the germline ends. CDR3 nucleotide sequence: TGTGCCAGCAGCCCGCGGAGTGTCTCCTACAATGAGCAGTTCTTC. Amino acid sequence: CASSPRSVSYNEQFF.

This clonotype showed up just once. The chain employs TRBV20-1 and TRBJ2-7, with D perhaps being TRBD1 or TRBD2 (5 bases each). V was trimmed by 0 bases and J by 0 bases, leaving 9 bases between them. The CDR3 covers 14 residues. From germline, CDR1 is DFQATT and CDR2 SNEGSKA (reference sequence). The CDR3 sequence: CSARDLGTSYEQYF. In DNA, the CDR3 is TGCAGTGCTAGAGATCTCGGGACCTCCTACGAGCAGTACTTC.

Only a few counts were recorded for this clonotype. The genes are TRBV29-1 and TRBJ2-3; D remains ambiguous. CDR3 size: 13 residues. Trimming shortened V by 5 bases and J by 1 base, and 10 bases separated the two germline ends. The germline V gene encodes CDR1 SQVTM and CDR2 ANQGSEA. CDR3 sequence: CSVLGFGTDTQYF. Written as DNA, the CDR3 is TGCAGCGTTCTAGGGTTCGGCACAGATACGCAGTATTTT.

CDR3: CASSYILGQSYEQYF. CDR3 nucleotides: TGTGCCAGCAGTTACATTCTGGGACAGTCCTACGAGCAGTACTTC. The rearrangement links TRBV6-5 to TRBJ2-7; 7 bases are shared with TRBD1. CDR1 is MNHEY and CDR2 is SVGAGI in the germline V gene. The V and J ends lost 2 bases and 1 base, in that order; junction bases with no gene match: 5. The CDR3 extends over 15 amino acids.

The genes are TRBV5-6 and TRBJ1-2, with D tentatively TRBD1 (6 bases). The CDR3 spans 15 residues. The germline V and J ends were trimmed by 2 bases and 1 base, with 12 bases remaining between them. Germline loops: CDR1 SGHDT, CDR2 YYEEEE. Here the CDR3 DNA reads TGTGCCAGCAGCTTCGAGGACAGAAATAACTATGGCTACACCTTC. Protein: CASSFEDRNNYGYTF.

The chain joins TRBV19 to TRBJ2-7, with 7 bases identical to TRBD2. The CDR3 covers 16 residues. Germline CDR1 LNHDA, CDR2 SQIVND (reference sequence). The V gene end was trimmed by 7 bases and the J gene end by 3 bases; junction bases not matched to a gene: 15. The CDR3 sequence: CASIVTGRDYFYEQYF. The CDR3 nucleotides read TGTGCCAGTATTGTAACCGGCCGGGACTACTTCTACGAGCAGTACTTC.

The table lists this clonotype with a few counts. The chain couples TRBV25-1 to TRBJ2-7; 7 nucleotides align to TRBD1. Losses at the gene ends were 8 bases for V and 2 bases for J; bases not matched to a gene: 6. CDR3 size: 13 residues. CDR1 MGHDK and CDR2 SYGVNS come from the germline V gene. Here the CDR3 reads CASFGTDTYEQYF. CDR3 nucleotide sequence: TGTGCCAGCTTCGGGACAGATACCTACGAGCAGTACTTC.

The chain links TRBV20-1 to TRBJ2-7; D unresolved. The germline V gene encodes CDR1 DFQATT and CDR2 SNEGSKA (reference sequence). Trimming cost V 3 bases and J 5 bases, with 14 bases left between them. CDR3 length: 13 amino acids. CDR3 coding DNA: TGCAGTGCTAGTGCTCCAGGAAAAGACGAGCAGTACTTC. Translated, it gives CSASAPGKDEQYF.

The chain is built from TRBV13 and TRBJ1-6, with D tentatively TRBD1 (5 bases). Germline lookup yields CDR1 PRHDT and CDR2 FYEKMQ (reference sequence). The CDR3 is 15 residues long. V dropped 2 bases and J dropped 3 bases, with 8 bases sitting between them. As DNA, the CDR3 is TGTGCCAGCAGCTTATCAGGGATCTATAATTCACCCCTCCACTTT. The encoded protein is CASSLSGIYNSPLHF.

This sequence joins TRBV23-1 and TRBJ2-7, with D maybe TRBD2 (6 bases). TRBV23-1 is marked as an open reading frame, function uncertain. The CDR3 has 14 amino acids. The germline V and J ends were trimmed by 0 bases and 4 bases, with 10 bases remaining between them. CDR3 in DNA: TGCGCCAGCAGTCAATCGGGGGGAGTATACGAGCAGTACTTC. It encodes CASSQSGGVYEQYF.

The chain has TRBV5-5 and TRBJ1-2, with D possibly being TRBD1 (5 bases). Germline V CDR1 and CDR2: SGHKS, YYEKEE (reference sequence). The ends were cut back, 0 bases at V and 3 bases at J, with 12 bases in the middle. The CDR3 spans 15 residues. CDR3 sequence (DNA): TGTGCCAGCAGCTTGGCCGGGGACGGCCACTATGGCTACACCTTC. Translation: CASSLAGDGHYGYTF.

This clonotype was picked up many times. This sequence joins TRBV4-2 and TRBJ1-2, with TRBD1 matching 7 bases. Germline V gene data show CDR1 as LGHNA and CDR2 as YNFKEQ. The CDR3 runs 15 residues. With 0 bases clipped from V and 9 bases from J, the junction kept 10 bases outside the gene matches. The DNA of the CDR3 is TGTGCCAGCAGCCAAGATGGGACAGCTAAAATTAGCTACACCTTC. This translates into CASSQDGTAKISYTF.

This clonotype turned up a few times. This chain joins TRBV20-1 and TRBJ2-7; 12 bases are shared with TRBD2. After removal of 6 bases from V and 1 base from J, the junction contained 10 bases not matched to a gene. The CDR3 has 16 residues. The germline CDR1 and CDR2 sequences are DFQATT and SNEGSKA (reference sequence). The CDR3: CSATTWTSGISYEQYF. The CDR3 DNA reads TGCAGTGCCACGACATGGACTAGCGGGATATCCTACGAGCAGTACTTC.

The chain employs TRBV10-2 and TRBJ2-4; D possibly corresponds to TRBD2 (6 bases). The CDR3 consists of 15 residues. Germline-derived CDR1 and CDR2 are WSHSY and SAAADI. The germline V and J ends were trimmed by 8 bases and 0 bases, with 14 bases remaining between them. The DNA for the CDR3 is TGCGCCAGCGGGAAGGACTACCTAGCCAAAAACATTCAGTACTTC. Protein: CASGKDYLAKNIQYF.